These 31 T cell receptor beta chains were all obtained from the same sample, sequenced in a study of blood T cell repertoires in COVID-19. The repertoire was sequenced with immunoSEQ multiplex PCR; TCRdb's copy has only in-frame clones and lacks some. The table includes under 150,000 clones, approximately 85% detected once. Sequencing input: peripheral blood. The receptors come from an older woman with COVID-19, enrolled during active disease.

The V call is TRBV13, the J call TRBJ2-5, with D perhaps TRBD1 (5 bases). Germline V CDR1 and CDR2: PRHDT, FYEKMQ (reference sequence). V was shortened by 0 bases and J by 1 base, with 6 bases between the two germline ends. The CDR3 runs 14 residues. The CDR3 DNA sequence: TGTGCCAGCAGCTTAGGGGGGCTCCAAGAGACCCAGTACTTC. The encoded protein is CASSLGGLQETQYF.

This CDR3 is CASSHPPGGKGYNEQFF. DNA for the CDR3: TGTGCCAGTAGTCACCCCCCAGGGGGCAAGGGCTACAATGAGCAGTTCTTC. V gene TRBV19 combines with J gene TRBJ2-1; 8 nucleotides align to TRBD1. The CDR3 extends over 17 amino acids. CDR1 LNHDA and CDR2 SQIVND come from the germline V gene (reference sequence). The V and J ends lost 5 bases and 3 bases, in that order; junction bases with no gene match: 12.

The rearrangement joins TRBV7-6 to TRBJ2-1, with no clear D. The germline V gene encodes CDR1 SGHVS and CDR2 FNYEAQ. Trimming took off 1 base at V and 8 bases at J, with 15 bases between the two ends. The CDR3 consists of 15 residues. This CDR3 reads CASSLEAAWSDEQFF. The CDR3 DNA sequence: TGTGCCAGCAGCTTAGAGGCAGCTTGGAGCGATGAGCAGTTCTTC.

The CDR3 here is CASSLDWNTGELFF. In DNA, the CDR3 is TGTGCCAGCAGTCTCGACTGGAACACCGGGGAGCTGTTTTTT. The chain employs TRBV6-4 and TRBJ2-2, with D hard to call. CDR1 MRHNA and CDR2 SNTAGT come from the germline V gene. The V gene lost 5 bases and the J gene lost 1 base, with 8 bases spanning the gap. This CDR3 is built from 14 residues.

The J gene is TRBJ1-6, the V gene TRBV4-3, with D maybe TRBD1 (6 bases). Per germline, CDR1 LGHNA and CDR2 YSLEER. V was pared by 0 bases and J by 7 bases, with 13 bases between. CDR3 size: 16 residues. CDR3 in DNA: TGCGCCAGCAGCCAAGATTCAGGGGCTGGAAATTCACCCCTCCACTTT. Translation gives CASSQDSGAGNSPLHF.

The chain combines TRBV20-1 with TRBJ1-5; TRBD1 is a possible D gene (5 bases). Trimming cost V 3 bases and J 8 bases, with 14 bases left between them. The CDR3 is made up of 13 amino acids. CDR1 is DFQATT and CDR2 is SNEGSKA in the germline V gene (reference sequence). The CDR3 DNA is TGCAGTGCTAGTAGGCAGGGACTTAAGCCCCAGCATTTT. Translated: CSASRQGLKPQHF.

In the case of this clone: No conserved phenylalanine or tryptophan ends this CDR3, so it is likely a read error. Because the CDR3's place on the DNA is in doubt, the DNA is left out and the CDR3 is given as listed by TCRdb. J is TRBJ2-7 and V is TRBV27; no DNA check was done on the table's D call, TRBD2. The CDR3 is made up of 9 amino acids, end residues included. Germline CDR1 and CDR2: MNHEY and SMNVEV (reference sequence). This CDR3 is CASSLSQDL.

The chain has TRBV6-5 and TRBJ2-5, with 9 bases lining up with TRBD2. Per the germline V gene, CDR1 is MNHEY and CDR2 is SVGAGI. V lost 2 bases to trimming and J lost 4 bases; unmatched junction nucleotides: 2. This CDR3 contains 14 residues. Written as DNA, the CDR3 is TGTGCCAGCAGTTACAGCGGGGGGATAGAGACCCAGTACTTC. This encodes CASSYSGGIETQYF.

V is TRBV10-3 and J is TRBJ2-2, with 11 bases identical to TRBD2. The CDR3 is made up of 16 amino acids. Germline CDR1 is ENHRY and CDR2 is SYGVKD. V gave up 4 bases and J gave up 5 bases; unmatched junction bases: 6. CDR3 loop: CAISVRLAGGTGELFF. CDR3 nucleotides: TGTGCCATCAGTGTGCGCCTAGCGGGGGGTACCGGGGAGCTGTTTTTT.

J is TRBJ2-3 and V is TRBV14; 9 bases are shared with TRBD1. V lost 4 bases to trimming and J lost 2 bases; unmatched junction nucleotides: 4. Germline values: CDR1 SGHDN, CDR2 FVKESK. The CDR3 totals 15 residues. The CDR3 sequence: CASSPTGGLTDTQYF. The CDR3 DNA reads as TGTGCCAGCAGCCCGACAGGGGGACTCACAGATACGCAGTATTTT.

The chain carries TRBV7-2 and TRBJ1-4, with D unresolved. Germline CDR1 and CDR2: SGHTA and FQGNSA. Trimming removed 5 bases at V and 7 bases at J, with 20 bases between. The CDR3 loop spans 16 amino acids. In DNA form, the CDR3 reads TGTGCCAGCAGCCCCTATCCAAATCCTACTCCTGAAAAACTGTTTTTT. It translates to CASSPYPNPTPEKLFF.

This clone appeared a single time. V is TRBV4-2 and J is TRBJ1-2, with 7 bases matching TRBD1. CDR1 is LGHNA and CDR2 is YNFKEQ in the germline V gene. This CDR3 is built from 15 residues. V shed 0 bases, J shed 5 bases, and the junction held 6 bases outside the gene matches. The CDR3 region has the DNA TGTGCCAGCAGCCAAGAGGAGGGGGCCTTATATGGCTACACCTTC. Translation gives CASSQEEGALYGYTF.

The J gene is TRBJ1-5, the V gene TRBV7-6; a possible D gene is TRBD1 (5 bases). The length of the CDR3 is 18 residues. With 4 bases removed from V and 1 base from J, the gap between germline ends came to 20 bases. Looked up from germline, CDR1 is SGHVS and CDR2 is FNYEAQ. The CDR3 reads CASSSHPGDYGSNQPQHF. The CDR3 bases are TGTGCCAGCAGCTCTCATCCGGGGGACTACGGCAGCAATCAGCCCCAGCATTTT. Complete variable domain (other parts from reference TRBV7-6 and TRBJ1-5): GAGVSQSPRYKVTKRGQDVALRCDPISGHVSLYWYRQALGQGPEFLTYFNYEAQQDKSGLPNDRFSAERPEGSISTLTIQRTEQRDSAMYRCASSSHPGDYGSNQPQHFGDGTRLSIL.

The chain combines TRBV10-3 with TRBJ2-3; 15 bases fit TRBD2. The V segment lost 6 bases and the J segment 2 bases; nucleotides outside the gene matches: 18. CDR3 length equals 21 residues. Germline CDR1 and CDR2: ENHRY and SYGVKD. The CDR3 loop reads CAIRRAPGLAGGPVNTDTQYF. The CDR3 DNA reads as TGTGCCATCAGGAGGGCACCCGGACTAGCGGGGGGGCCTGTTAACACAGATACGCAGTATTTT.

Only a few counts were recorded for this clone. The chain is built from TRBV5-1 and TRBJ2-1, with 11 bases matching TRBD1. This CDR3 has 15 residues. Germline CDR1 SGHRS, CDR2 YFSETQ. Trimming took 7 bases from V and 6 from J; bases not matched to a gene: 9. Here the CDR3 reads CASYLDRGLINEQFF. CDR3 coding DNA: TGCGCCAGCTACCTGGACAGGGGGCTTATCAATGAGCAGTTCTTC.

This chain links TRBV7-9 with TRBJ1-2, with 7 bases fitting TRBD1. The V and J ends lost 4 bases and 0 bases, in that order; junction bases with no gene match: 14. The CDR3 is 18 amino acids. Germline V gives CDR1 SEHNR, CDR2 FQNEAQ (reference sequence). The CDR3 region has the DNA TGTGCCAGCAGCTCTCCGACCTTGGACAGGAGAGCTAACTATGGCTACACCTTC. Protein product: CASSSPTLDRRANYGYTF.

The chain couples TRBV7-2 to TRBJ1-4; 8 bases match TRBD1. Germline CDR1 is SGHTA and CDR2 is FQGNSA. V dropped 6 bases and J dropped 8; count of bases not matched to a gene: 8. The CDR3 sequence is 14 residues long. CDR3 DNA: TGTGCCAGCAGACAACCGGGACAGGAAGAAAAACTGTTTTTT. It is translated as CASRQPGQEEKLFF.

The chain combines TRBV27 with TRBJ2-7, with 7 bases lining up with TRBD2. With 2 bases clipped from V and 4 bases from J, the junction kept 20 bases outside the gene matches. CDR1 and CDR2 (germline): MNHEY, SMNVEV (reference sequence). The CDR3 is 19 residues long. The CDR3 coding sequence is TGTGCCAGCAGTTTAAGAGGCGGGATACGGGGAGGGGACTTTTACGAGCAGTACTTC. Its protein product is CASSLRGGIRGGDFYEQYF.

This chain uses TRBV29-1 with TRBJ2-1; 11 bases are a match to TRBD2. Trimming removed 4 bases from V and 5 bases from J; junction bases left unmatched: 1. This CDR3 has 13 residues. CDR1 and CDR2 from the germline V gene are SQVTM and ANQGSEA. The CDR3: CSVASGGHNEQFF. In nucleotides, the CDR3 is TGCAGCGTTGCTAGCGGGGGGCACAATGAGCAGTTCTTC.

The chain couples TRBV5-6 to TRBJ1-6; TRBD1 matches at 11 bases. The CDR3 is made up of 15 amino acids. V lost 2 bases and J lost 9; bases outside the gene matches: 4. Germline-derived CDR1 and CDR2 are SGHDT and YYEEEE. CDR3 DNA sequence: TGTGCCAGCAGCTTCGGACAGGGGGCTACTTCACCCCTCCACTTT. Translated, it gives CASSFGQGATSPLHF.

The rearrangement uses TRBV3-1 (or the pseudogene TRBV3-2) and TRBJ1-1, with a possible D match to TRBD1 (6 bases). V lost 0 bases, J lost 5 bases, and 10 bases lay in between. Germline CDR1 LGHDT, CDR2 YNNKEL (reference sequence). There are 14 residues in the CDR3. The CDR3 is CASSQDLGATEAFF. In nucleotides, the CDR3 is TGTGCCAGCAGCCAAGATCTGGGGGCGACTGAAGCTTTCTTT.

This sequence joins TRBV23-1 and TRBJ2-7; 12 bases are shared with TRBD1. TRBV23-1 is classed as an ORF, of uncertain function. Trimming at V came to 6 bases and at J to 2 bases, leaving 11 bases not matched to a gene. The CDR3 runs 17 residues. The DNA of the CDR3 is TGCGCCAGCAGGGGGACAGGGGGCAACTTCGGGCCCTACGAGCAGTACTTC. Its protein product is CASRGTGGNFGPYEQYF.

The chain combines TRBV10-3 with TRBJ2-3, with 7 bases matching TRBD1. V gave up 6 bases and J gave up 2 bases; unmatched junction bases: 5. From germline, CDR1 is ENHRY and CDR2 SYGVKD. This CDR3 is 14 amino acids long. CDR3 DNA: TGTGCCATCAGGAGGGACAGATCCACAGATACGCAGTATTTT. Protein product: CAIRRDRSTDTQYF.

V usage is TRBV25-1 and J usage is TRBJ1-3; D is undetermined. V lost 5 bases and J lost 0, with 11 bases in between. Germline-derived CDR1 and CDR2 are MGHDK and SYGVNS. The CDR3 extends over 15 amino acids. CDR3 protein: CASSYRRNSGNTIYF. The CDR3 DNA is TGTGCCAGCAGTTATCGGAGGAACTCTGGAAACACCATATATTTT.

The chain combines TRBV7-3 with TRBJ1-1, with D unclear. The CDR3 covers 14 residues. V lost 2 bases, J lost 0 bases, and 7 bases lay in between. CDR1 SGHTA and CDR2 FQGTGA come from the germline V gene. CDR3 sequence reads: CASSLVAMNTEAFF. CDR3 bases: TGTGCCAGCAGCTTAGTAGCTATGAACACTGAAGCTTTCTTT.

The chain uses TRBV27 and TRBJ2-7; the match to TRBD1 covers 8 bases. Germline-derived CDR1 and CDR2 are MNHEY and SMNVEV (reference sequence). The CDR3 spans 14 residues. Trimming removed 4 bases from V and 4 bases from J; junction bases left unmatched: 6. CDR3 in DNA: TGTGCCAGCAGTTCATACAGGGGGAGGTACGAGCAGTACTTC. Translation gives CASSSYRGRYEQYF.

This clone was seen a single time. J is TRBJ1-2 and V is TRBV7-3; 8 nucleotides align to TRBD1. Germline V gene lookup returns CDR1 SGHTA and CDR2 FQGTGA. The CDR3 is made up of 16 amino acids. The trim removed 5 bases at V and 7 bases at J, leaving 15 bases unmatched. CDR3 in DNA: TGTGCCAGCAGCCCTGCTGGACAGGGTGCCTATTCTGGCTACACCTTC. Protein sequence: CASSPAGQGAYSGYTF.

The chain joins TRBV2 to TRBJ1-1; no firm D call. The CDR3 loop spans 12 amino acids. Germline V CDR1 and CDR2: SNHLY, FYNNEI. The V end was cut by 6 bases, the J end by 0 bases, with 5 bases between. Here the CDR3 DNA reads TGTGCCAGCAGCCTCGTGAACACTGAAGCTTTCTTT. Its translation: CASSLVNTEAFF.

The chain links TRBV12-5 to TRBJ2-7; TRBD1 agrees at 9 bases. The germline gives CDR1 LGHNT, CDR2 FRNRAP. CDR3 size: 16 residues. J gave up 4 bases and V 0 bases, and 7 bases lay outside the gene matches. CDR3 amino acids: CASGLVPGQGLYEQYF. As DNA, the CDR3 is TGTGCTAGTGGTTTGGTCCCGGGACAGGGCCTTTACGAGCAGTACTTC.

V and J are TRBV4-2 and TRBJ1-2; D unresolved. CDR3 length: 12 amino acids. CDR1 and CDR2 from the germline V gene are LGHNA and YNFKEQ. Trimming cost V 1 base and J 14 bases, with 14 bases left between them. Here the CDR3 reads CASSQGPRPPTF. The CDR3 DNA follows: TGTGCCAGCAGCCAAGGTCCCAGGCCCCCTACCTTC.

This clone was observed a single time. The chain employs TRBV3-1 (or the pseudogene TRBV3-2) and TRBJ1-2, with D maybe TRBD1 (5 bases). CDR3 length equals 15 residues. V lost 2 bases and J lost 7, with 17 bases in between. Germline V gene lookup returns CDR1 LGHDT and CDR2 YNNKEL (reference sequence). CDR3 loop: CASSQNRRAGGGYTF. In DNA, the CDR3 is TGTGCCAGCAGCCAAAACAGGAGGGCTGGGGGTGGCTACACCTTC.